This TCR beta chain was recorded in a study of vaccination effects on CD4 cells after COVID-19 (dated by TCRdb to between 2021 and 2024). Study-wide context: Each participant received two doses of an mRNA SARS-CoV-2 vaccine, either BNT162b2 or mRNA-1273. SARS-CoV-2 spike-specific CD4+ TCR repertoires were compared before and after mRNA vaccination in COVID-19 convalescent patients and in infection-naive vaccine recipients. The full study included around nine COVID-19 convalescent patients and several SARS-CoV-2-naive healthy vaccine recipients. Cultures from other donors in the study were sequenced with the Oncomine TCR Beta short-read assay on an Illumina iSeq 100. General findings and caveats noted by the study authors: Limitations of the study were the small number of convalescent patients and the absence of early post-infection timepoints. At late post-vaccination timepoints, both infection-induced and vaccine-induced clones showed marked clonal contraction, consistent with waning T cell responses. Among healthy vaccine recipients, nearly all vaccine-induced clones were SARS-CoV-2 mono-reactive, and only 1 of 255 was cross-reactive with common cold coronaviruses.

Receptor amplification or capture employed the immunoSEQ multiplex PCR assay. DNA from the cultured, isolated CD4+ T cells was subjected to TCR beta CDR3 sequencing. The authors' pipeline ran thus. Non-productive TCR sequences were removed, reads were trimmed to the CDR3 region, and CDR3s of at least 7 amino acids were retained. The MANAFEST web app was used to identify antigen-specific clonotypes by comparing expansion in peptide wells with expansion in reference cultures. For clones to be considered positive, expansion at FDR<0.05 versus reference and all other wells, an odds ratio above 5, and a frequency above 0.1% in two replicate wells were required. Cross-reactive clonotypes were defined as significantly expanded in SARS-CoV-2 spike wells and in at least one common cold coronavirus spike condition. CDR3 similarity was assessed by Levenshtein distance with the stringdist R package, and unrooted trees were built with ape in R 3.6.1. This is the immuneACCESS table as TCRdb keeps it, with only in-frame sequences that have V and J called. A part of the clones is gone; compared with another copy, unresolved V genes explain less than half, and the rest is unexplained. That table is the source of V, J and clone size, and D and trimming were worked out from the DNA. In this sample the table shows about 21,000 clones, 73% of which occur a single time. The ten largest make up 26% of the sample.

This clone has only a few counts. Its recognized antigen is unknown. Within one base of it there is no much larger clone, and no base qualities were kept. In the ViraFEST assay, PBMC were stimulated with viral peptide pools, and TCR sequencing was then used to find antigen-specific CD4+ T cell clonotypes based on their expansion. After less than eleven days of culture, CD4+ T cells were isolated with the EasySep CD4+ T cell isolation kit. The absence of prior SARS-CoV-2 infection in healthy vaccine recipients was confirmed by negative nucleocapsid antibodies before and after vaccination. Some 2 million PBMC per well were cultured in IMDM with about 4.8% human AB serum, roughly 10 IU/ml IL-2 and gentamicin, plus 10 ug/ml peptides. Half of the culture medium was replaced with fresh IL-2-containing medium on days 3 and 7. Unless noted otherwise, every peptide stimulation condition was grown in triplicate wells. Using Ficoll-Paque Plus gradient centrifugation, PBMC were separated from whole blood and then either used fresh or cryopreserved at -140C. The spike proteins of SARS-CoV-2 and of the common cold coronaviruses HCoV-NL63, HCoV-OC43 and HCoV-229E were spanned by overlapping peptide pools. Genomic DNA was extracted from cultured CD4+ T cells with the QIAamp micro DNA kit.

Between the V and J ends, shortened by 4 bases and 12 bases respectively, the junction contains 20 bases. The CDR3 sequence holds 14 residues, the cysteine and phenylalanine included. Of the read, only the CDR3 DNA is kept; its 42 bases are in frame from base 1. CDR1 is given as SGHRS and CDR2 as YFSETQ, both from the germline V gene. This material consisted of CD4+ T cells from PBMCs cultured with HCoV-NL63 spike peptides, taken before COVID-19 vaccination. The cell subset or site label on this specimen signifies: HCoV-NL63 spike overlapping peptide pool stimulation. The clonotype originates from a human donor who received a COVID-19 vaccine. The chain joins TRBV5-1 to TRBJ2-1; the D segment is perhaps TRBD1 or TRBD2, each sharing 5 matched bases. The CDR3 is CASSAQPAGTPQFF. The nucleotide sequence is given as TGCGCCAGCAGCGCGCAACCTGCCGGGACCCCGCAGTTCTTC.